Presented here are 26 T cell receptor beta chains from one specimen sequenced in a study of blood T cell repertoires in COVID-19. Clones were read by immunoSEQ multiplex PCR, and TCRdb kept only the in-frame ones, dropping some. The sample has approximately 110,000 clones; around 88% are singletons. Sample: peripheral blood. The source is a woman aged 50 to 60 with active or convalescent COVID-19.

This clone has more than one count but fewer than ten. This chain links TRBV7-9 with TRBJ2-2; no clear D. Germline-derived CDR1 and CDR2 are SEHNR and FQNEAQ (reference sequence). This CDR3 contains 11 residues. The germline V and J ends were trimmed by 7 bases and 8 bases, with 8 bases remaining between them. The CDR3 region is CASTPGGELFF. The CDR3, as DNA: TGTGCCAGCACCCCCGGGGGGGAGCTGTTTTTT.

The chain uses TRBV2 and TRBJ2-1; TRBD2 is a possible D gene (5 bases). V was cut by 2 bases and J by 5 bases, with 16 bases left in between. Germline V gene data show CDR1 as SNHLY and CDR2 as FYNNEI. This CDR3 spans 16 amino acids. DNA of the CDR3: TGTGCCAGCAGTGAATACGGTAGCGCCGAGAACAATGAGCAGTTCTTC. This translates into CASSEYGSAENNEQFF.

This chain joins TRBV7-3 and TRBJ2-1, with D tentatively TRBD2 (5 bases). The CDR3 is 18 amino acids. Trimming pared 4 bases from V and 4 bases from J, leaving 23 bases between. Germline V CDR1 and CDR2: SGHTA, FQGTGA. The DNA for the CDR3 is TGTGCCAGCAGCTCAGAACCGGGAAACCCACTCAAATACAATGAGCAGTTCTTC. Amino acid sequence: CASSSEPGNPLKYNEQFF.

The chain carries TRBV19 and TRBJ2-4; the match to TRBD2 covers 8 bases. This CDR3 region has 15 residues. Germline assignment: CDR1 LNHDA and CDR2 SQIVND (reference sequence). With V trimmed by 2 bases and J by 10 bases, 10 bases remained unmatched. The CDR3: CASSISRAGGQIQYF. The CDR3 DNA reads TGTGCCAGTAGTATAAGTAGGGCGGGAGGCCAGATTCAGTACTTC.

The chain couples TRBV5-1 to TRBJ2-3; the match to TRBD1 covers 8 bases. CDR1 is SGHRS, CDR2 YFSETQ, per germline. V dropped 0 bases and J dropped 4; count of bases not matched to a gene: 7. This CDR3 comprises 16 residues. CDR3 DNA sequence: TGCGCCAGCAGCTTGGGTAACAGGGGACAGGCAGATACGCAGTATTTT. Amino acids: CASSLGNRGQADTQYF. Based on the CDR3 plus reference TRBV5-1 and TRBJ2-3, the full variable domain is KAGVTQTPRYLIKTRGQQVTLSCSPISGHRSVSWYQQTPGQGLQFLFEYFSETQRNKGNFPGRFSGRQFSNSRSEMNVSTLELGDSALYLCASSLGNRGQADTQYFGPGTRLTVL.

The V gene is TRBV10-3, the J gene TRBJ2-1; 15 bases are shared with TRBD2. The CDR3 covers 15 residues. Germline V gives CDR1 ENHRY, CDR2 SYGVKD. As DNA, the CDR3 is TGTGCATCGGGGGCTGGGACTAGCGGGAGGAGTGAGCAGTTCTTC. Translation gives CASGAGTSGRSEQFF.

The V call is TRBV11-1, the J call TRBJ2-7; no clear D. This CDR3 is 13 amino acids long. V was shortened by 1 base and J by 2 bases, with 6 bases between the two germline ends. Germline loops: CDR1 SGHAT, CDR2 FQDESV (reference sequence). The CDR3 DNA reads TGTGCCAGCAGCTTAGGCAGAACCTACGAGCAGTACTTC. Translation gives CASSLGRTYEQYF.

The gene calls are TRBV18 and TRBJ1-5; 12 bases fit TRBD1. With 4 bases clipped from V and 6 bases from J, the junction kept 13 bases outside the gene matches. The CDR3 runs 18 residues. Germline CDR1 and CDR2: KGHSH and LQKENI. The CDR3 loop reads CASSQYQGGQGAGQPQHF. For the CDR3, the DNA is TGTGCCAGCTCACAATACCAGGGGGGACAGGGGGCAGGTCAGCCCCAGCATTTT.

A word on this clone: One end of the junction is discordant with germline, which a read error may explain. V usage is TRBV7-7 and J usage is TRBJ2-5; a possible D gene is TRBD2 (5 bases). In germline, CDR1 is SSHAT, CDR2 FNYEAQ (reference sequence). CDR3 length: 15 amino acids. DNA for the CDR3: TGTGCTAGCAGCTTAGATCCTAGCTTAGATGAGACCCAGTACTTC. Its translation: CASSLDPSLDETQYF. Together with reference TRBV7-7 and TRBJ2-5, the CDR3 gives the full variable domain: GAGVSQSPRYKVTKRGQDVTLRCDPISSHATLYWYQQALGQGPEFLTYFNYEAQPDKSGLPSDRFSAERPEGSISTLTIQRTEQRDSAMYRCASSLDPSLDETQYFGPGTRLLVL.

This chain uses TRBV7-2 with TRBJ2-7; 9 bases agree with TRBD2. Trimming took 5 bases from V and 5 from J; bases not matched to a gene: 10. Germline CDR1 is SGHTA and CDR2 is FQGNSA. The CDR3 covers 15 residues. The CDR3 here is CASSLAGGDFNEQYF. DNA of the CDR3: TGTGCCAGCAGCCTCGCGGGAGGGGATTTCAACGAGCAGTACTTC. The whole variable domain, filled in from reference TRBV7-2 and TRBJ2-7, reads GAGVSQSPSNKVTEKGKDVELRCDPISGHTALYWYRQSLGQGLEFLIYFQGNSAPDKSGLPSDRFSAERTGGSVSTLTIQRTQQEDSAVYLCASSLAGGDFNEQYFGPGTRLTVT.

The rearrangement links TRBV3-1 (or the pseudogene TRBV3-2) to TRBJ2-6; D gene ambiguous. The germline gives CDR1 LGHDT, CDR2 YNNKEL (reference sequence). This CDR3 contains 15 residues. V was pared by 2 bases and J by 0 bases, with 5 bases between. The CDR3 DNA reads as TGTGCCAGCAGCCAAACCGGCTCTGGGGCCAACGTCCTGACTTTC. Translated, it gives CASSQTGSGANVLTF.

In this sample, this clone turned up once. This chain joins TRBV11-2 and TRBJ2-3, with D maybe TRBD2 (5 bases). There are 12 residues in the CDR3. V shed 5 bases and J shed 4 bases, with 7 bases lying between them. CDR1 is SGHAT, CDR2 FQNNGV, per germline. CDR3 nucleotide sequence: TGTGCCAGCAGCCCGGACTCAGATACGCAGTATTTT. The encoded protein is CASSPDSDTQYF. Together with reference TRBV11-2 and TRBJ2-3, the CDR3 gives the full variable domain: EAGVAQSPRYKIIEKRQSVAFWCNPISGHATLYWYQQILGQGPKLLIQFQNNGVVDDSQLPKDRFSAERLKGVDSTLKIQPAKLEDSAVYLCASSPDSDTQYFGPGTRLTVL.

This chain links TRBV10-3 with TRBJ2-7; TRBD1 aligns across 7 bases. Trimming took 5 bases from V and 7 from J; bases not matched to a gene: 8. Germline V gives CDR1 ENHRY, CDR2 SYGVKD. This CDR3 contains 13 residues. The CDR3 here is CAISQGVVSEQYF. For the CDR3, the DNA is TGTGCCATCAGTCAGGGGGTAGTTTCGGAGCAGTACTTC.

V and J are TRBV5-4 and TRBJ1-3, with D possibly matching TRBD1 (6 bases). CDR1 is SGHNT, CDR2 YYREEE, per germline (reference sequence). V was pared by 4 bases and J by 4 bases, with 15 bases between. The CDR3 is 15 residues long. CDR3 residues: CASSPELGAGNTIYF. CDR3 nucleotides: TGTGCCAGCAGCCCAGAGTTGGGGGCCGGAAACACCATATATTTT.

This chain uses TRBV6-5 with TRBJ1-1, with D tentatively TRBD1 (5 bases). Between the trimmed V and J ends, which lost 6 bases and 7 bases, there was a span of 15 bases. The CDR3 sequence is 13 residues long. Germline V CDR1 and CDR2: MNHEY, SVGAGI. CDR3 sequence reads: CASSLGRFNEAFF. As DNA, the CDR3 is TGTGCCAGCAGCCTGGGGCGCTTCAATGAAGCTTTCTTT.

The chain recombines TRBV11-1 with TRBJ1-1; the D gene is possibly TRBD1 (5 bases). This CDR3 contains 14 residues. The germline CDR1 and CDR2 sequences are SGHAT and FQDESV (reference sequence). V lost 5 bases, J lost 1 base, and 11 bases lay in between. As DNA, the CDR3 is TGTGCCAGCAGCCGTTTAACAGGGAACACTGAAGCTTTCTTT. Translated: CASSRLTGNTEAFF.

CDR3 DNA: TGTGCCAGCAGTTTACCAGGGGTCGGGGAGCTGTTTTTT. This gives the protein CASSLPGVGELFF. The gene calls are TRBV28 and TRBJ2-2; perhaps TRBD1 as D (6 bases). This CDR3 is built from 13 residues. CDR1 and CDR2 (germline): MDHEN, SYDVKM. Trimming removed 2 bases from V and 7 bases from J, with 8 bases in between. Combining the CDR3 with reference TRBV28 and TRBJ2-2 gives the whole variable domain DVKVTQSSRYLVKRTGEKVFLECVQDMDHENMFWYRQDPGLGLRLIYFSYDVKMKEKGDIPEGYSVSREKKERFSLILESASTNQTSMYLCASSLPGVGELFFGEGSRLTVL.

In this sample, this clone turned up once. The chain links TRBV21-1 to TRBJ2-1; no DNA check was done on the table's D call, TRBD1. TRBV21-1 is shown as a pseudogene. CDR3 length: 14 amino acids. CDR3 nucleotide sequence: TGTGCCAGCAGCAAAGAACAGCAAAAGGATGAGCAGTTCTTC. Protein: CASSKEQQKDEQFF.

The chain is built from TRBV2 and TRBJ2-1, with 9 bases aligning to TRBD2. The V gene end was trimmed by 6 bases and the J gene end by 4 bases; junction bases not matched to a gene: 7. This CDR3 contains 15 residues. CDR1 is SNHLY, CDR2 FYNNEI, per germline. The CDR3 DNA is TGTGCCAGCAGACGAGCGGGAGGAGGGTACAATGAGCAGTTCTTC. Translating it yields CASRRAGGGYNEQFF.

The V and J genes are TRBV28 and TRBJ2-1; D is perhaps TRBD2 (7 bases). Germline V CDR1 and CDR2: MDHEN, SYDVKM. Trimming left V 1 base short and J 2 bases short, with 12 bases between. This CDR3 is 16 amino acids long. The CDR3 sequence is CASSLLGGATYNEQFF. CDR3 nucleotides: TGTGCCAGCAGTTTATTGGGGGGGGCTACCTACAATGAGCAGTTCTTC.

V and J are TRBV2 and TRBJ2-7, with TRBD1 matching over 12 bases. The CDR3 contains 15 residues. V was clipped by 6 bases and J by 7 bases; unmatched bases: 10. The germline CDR1 and CDR2 sequences are SNHLY and FYNNEI. The CDR3 nucleotides read TGTGCCAGCAGCCTATTGGGACAGGGGGCGCGGGAGCAGTACTTC. It is translated as CASSLLGQGAREQYF.

This chain joins TRBV29-1 and TRBJ2-6, with D possibly being TRBD1 (6 bases). CDR3 length equals 14 residues. Germline V CDR1 and CDR2: SQVTM, ANQGSEA. Trimming took 6 bases from V and 0 from J, leaving 9 bases between them. The CDR3 region has the DNA TGCAGCGTCCGGACAGACTCTGGGGCCAACGTCCTGACTTTC. Translated, it gives CSVRTDSGANVLTF.

The chain couples TRBV15 to TRBJ1-6, with 7 bases lining up with TRBD1. Losses at the gene ends were 0 bases for V and 7 bases for J; bases not matched to a gene: 6. Germline V gene sequence: CDR1 LNHNV, CDR2 YYDKDF (reference sequence). The CDR3 contains 16 residues. The CDR3: CATSRDRAGGNSPLHF. DNA for the CDR3: TGTGCCACCAGCAGAGATCGGGCAGGGGGAAATTCACCCCTCCACTTT.

V usage is TRBV28 and J usage is TRBJ2-2; D gene uncertain. In germline, CDR1 is MDHEN, CDR2 SYDVKM. This CDR3 comprises 13 residues. V was cut by 2 bases and J by 6 bases, with 7 bases left in between. The CDR3 spells CASSLPYSGELFF. CDR3 nucleotide sequence: TGTGCCAGCAGTTTACCGTACTCCGGGGAGCTGTTTTTT. Together with reference TRBV28 and TRBJ2-2, the CDR3 gives the full variable domain: DVKVTQSSRYLVKRTGEKVFLECVQDMDHENMFWYRQDPGLGLRLIYFSYDVKMKEKGDIPEGYSVSREKKERFSLILESASTNQTSMYLCASSLPYSGELFFGEGSRLTVL.

The V gene is TRBV3-1 (or the pseudogene TRBV3-2), the J gene TRBJ2-7; 7 bases align to TRBD2. The germline CDR1 and CDR2 sequences are LGHDT and YNNKEL (reference sequence). J lost 7 bases, V lost 2 bases, and 5 bases had no gene match. CDR3 size: 13 residues. The CDR3 reads CASSQRWGGEQYF. DNA for the CDR3: TGTGCCAGCAGCCAAAGGTGGGGAGGGGAGCAGTACTTC.

The rearrangement links TRBV27 to TRBJ1-1; 7 bases line up with TRBD1. CDR1 and CDR2 from the germline V gene are MNHEY and SMNVEV (reference sequence). J gave up 0 bases and V 1 base, and 17 bases lay outside the gene matches. CDR3 length: 20 amino acids. The CDR3 here is CASSLWPPRQGGRVNTEAFF. The CDR3 DNA reads as TGTGCCAGCAGTTTATGGCCCCCCAGGCAGGGGGGAAGGGTGAACACTGAAGCTTTCTTT.